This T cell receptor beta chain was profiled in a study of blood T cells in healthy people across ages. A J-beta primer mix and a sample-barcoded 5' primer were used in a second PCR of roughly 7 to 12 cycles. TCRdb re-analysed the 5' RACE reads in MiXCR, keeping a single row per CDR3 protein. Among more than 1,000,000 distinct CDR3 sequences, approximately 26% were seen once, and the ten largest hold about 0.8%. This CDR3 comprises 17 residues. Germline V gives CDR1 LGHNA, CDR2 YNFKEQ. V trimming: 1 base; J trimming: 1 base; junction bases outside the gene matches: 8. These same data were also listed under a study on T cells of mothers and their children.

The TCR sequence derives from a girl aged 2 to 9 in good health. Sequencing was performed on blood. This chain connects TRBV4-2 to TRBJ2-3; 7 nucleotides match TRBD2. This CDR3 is CASSQGLLRGGTDTQYF. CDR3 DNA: TGTGCCAGCAGCCAAGGACTACTCCGGGGGGGCACAGATACGCAGTATTTT.